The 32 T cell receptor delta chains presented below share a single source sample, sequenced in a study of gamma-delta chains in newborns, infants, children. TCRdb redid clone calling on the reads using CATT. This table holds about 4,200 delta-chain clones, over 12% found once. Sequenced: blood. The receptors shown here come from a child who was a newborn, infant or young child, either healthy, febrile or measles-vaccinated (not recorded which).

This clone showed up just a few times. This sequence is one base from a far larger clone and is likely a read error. DNA of the CDR3: TGTGCCTGTGACTTACTGGGGGATACCGATAAACTCATCTTT. This encodes CACDLLGDTDKLIF. The rearrangement joins TRDV2 to TRDJ1, with TRDD3 identical over 10 bases. CDR3 size: 14 residues. Germline lookup yields CDR1 GEAIGNYY and CDR2 EKD. The J segment lost 2 bases and the V segment lost 3 bases, leaving 2 bases of the junction unmatched.

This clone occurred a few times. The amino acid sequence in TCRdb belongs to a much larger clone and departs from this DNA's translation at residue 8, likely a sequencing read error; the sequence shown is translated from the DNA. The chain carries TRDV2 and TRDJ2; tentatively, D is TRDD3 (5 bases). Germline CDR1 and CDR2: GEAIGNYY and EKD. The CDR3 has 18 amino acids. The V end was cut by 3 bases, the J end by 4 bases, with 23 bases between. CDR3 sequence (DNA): TGTGCCTGTGACGCCATTCGATCTACGGGGGGTACGACAGCACAACTCTTCTTT. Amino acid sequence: CACDAIRSTGGTTAQLFF.

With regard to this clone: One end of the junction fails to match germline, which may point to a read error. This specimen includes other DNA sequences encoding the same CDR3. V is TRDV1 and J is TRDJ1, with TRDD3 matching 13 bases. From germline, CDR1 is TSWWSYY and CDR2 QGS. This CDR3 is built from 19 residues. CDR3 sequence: CALVIPTAYWGIRKDKLIF. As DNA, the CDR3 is TGTGCTCTTGTTATTCCTACGGCGTACTGGGGGATACGGAAAGATAAGCTCATCTTT.

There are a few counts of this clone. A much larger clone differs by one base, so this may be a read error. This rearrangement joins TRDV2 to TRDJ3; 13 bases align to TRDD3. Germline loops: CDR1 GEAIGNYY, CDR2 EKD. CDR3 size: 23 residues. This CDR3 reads CAWDTVLGDTQERSSWDTRQMFF. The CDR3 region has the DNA TGTGCCTGGGACACCGTACTGGGGGATACGCAGGAAAGGAGCTCCTGGGACACCCGACAGATGTTTTTC.

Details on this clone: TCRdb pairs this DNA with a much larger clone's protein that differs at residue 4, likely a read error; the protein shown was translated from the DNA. DNA for the CDR3: TGTGCCTGTGGCAGCCTTACTGGGGGATACCAGGTAACCGATAAACTCATCTTT. It codes for CACGSLTGGYQVTDKLIF. The chain uses TRDV2 and TRDJ1, with 12 bases identical to TRDD3. The CDR3 covers 18 residues. Germline V gene data show CDR1 as GEAIGNYY and CDR2 as EKD. The ends lost 5 bases at V and 2 bases at J; junction bases unmatched: 14.

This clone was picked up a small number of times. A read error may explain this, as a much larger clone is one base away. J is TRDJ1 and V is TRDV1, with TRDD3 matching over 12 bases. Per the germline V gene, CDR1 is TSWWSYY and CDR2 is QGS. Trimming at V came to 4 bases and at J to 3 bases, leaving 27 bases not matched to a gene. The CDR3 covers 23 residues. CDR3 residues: CALGVRPSYLWGIRGDYADKLIF. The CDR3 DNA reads TGTGCTCTTGGGGTAAGGCCTTCCTACCTCTGGGGGATACGGGGGGACTACGCCGATAAACTCATCTTT.

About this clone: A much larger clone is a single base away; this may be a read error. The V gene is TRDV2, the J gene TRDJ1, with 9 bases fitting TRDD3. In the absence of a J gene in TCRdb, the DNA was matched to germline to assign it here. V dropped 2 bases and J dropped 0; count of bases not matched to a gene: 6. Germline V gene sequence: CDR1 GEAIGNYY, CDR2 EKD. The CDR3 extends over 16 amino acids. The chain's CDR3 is CACDRLGDRYTDKLIF. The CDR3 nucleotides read TGTGCCTGTGACAGACTGGGGGACCGGTACACCGATAAACTCATCTTT.

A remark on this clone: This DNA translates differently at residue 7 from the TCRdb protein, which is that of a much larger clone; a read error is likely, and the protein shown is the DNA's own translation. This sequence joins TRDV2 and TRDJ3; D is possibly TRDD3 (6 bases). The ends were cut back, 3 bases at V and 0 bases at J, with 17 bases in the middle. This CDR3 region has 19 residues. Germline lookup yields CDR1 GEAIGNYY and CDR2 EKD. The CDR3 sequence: CACDVLWDKSSWDTRQMFF. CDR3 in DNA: TGTGCCTGTGACGTACTGTGGGATAAGAGCTCCTGGGACACCCGACAGATGTTTTTC.

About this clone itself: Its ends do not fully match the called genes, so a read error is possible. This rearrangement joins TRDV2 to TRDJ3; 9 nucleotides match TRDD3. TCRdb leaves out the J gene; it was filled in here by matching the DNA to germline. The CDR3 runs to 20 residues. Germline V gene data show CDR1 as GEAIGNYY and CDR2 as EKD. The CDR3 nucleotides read TGTGCCTGTGACCCCACTGGGGGAACCGAGAGCTCCTGGGACACCCGAAAGATGTTTTTC. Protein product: CACDPTGGTESSWDTRKMFF.

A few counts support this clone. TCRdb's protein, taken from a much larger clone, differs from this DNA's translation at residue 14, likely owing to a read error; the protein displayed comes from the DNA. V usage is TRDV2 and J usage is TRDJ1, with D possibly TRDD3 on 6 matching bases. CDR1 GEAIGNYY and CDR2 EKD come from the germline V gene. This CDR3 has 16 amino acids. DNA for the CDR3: TGTGCCTGTGACAACGTGGGGGTCCCGTACACCGATAAACCCATCTTT. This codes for CACDNVGVPYTDKPIF.

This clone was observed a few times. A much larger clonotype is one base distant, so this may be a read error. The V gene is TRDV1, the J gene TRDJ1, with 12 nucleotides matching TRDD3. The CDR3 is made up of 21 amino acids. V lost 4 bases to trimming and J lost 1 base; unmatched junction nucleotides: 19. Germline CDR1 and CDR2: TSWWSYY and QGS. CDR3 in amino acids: CALGGIPSYGTGGYCTDKLIF. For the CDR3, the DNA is TGTGCTCTTGGGGGCATCCCTTCCTACGGTACTGGGGGATACTGCACCGATAAACTCATCTTT.

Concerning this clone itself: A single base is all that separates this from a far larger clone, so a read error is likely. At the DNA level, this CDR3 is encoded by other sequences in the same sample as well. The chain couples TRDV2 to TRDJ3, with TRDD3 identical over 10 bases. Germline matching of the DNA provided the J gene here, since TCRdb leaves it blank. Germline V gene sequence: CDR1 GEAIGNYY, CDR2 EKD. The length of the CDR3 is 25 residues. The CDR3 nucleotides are TGTGCATGTGACACCGTAGCCCAACATCGCGCGGGGGGATACGCAAGCTCCTGGGACACCCGACAGATGTTTTTC. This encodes CACDTVAQHRAGGYASSWDTRQMFF.

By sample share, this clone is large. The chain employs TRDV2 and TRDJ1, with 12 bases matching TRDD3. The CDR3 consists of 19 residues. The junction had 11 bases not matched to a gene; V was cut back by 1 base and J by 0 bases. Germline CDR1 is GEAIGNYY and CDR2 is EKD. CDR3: CACDTVLGDTRTYTDKLIF. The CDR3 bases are TGTGCCTGTGACACTGTACTGGGGGATACAAGAACCTACACCGATAAACTCATCTTT.

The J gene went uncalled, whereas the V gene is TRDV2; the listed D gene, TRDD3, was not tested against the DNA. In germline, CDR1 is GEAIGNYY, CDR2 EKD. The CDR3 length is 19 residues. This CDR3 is CAFGPRRTMLGQYTDKIIF. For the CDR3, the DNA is TGTGCCTTTGGCCCTCGGCGCACCATGCTTGGGCAATACACCGATAAAATCATCTTT.

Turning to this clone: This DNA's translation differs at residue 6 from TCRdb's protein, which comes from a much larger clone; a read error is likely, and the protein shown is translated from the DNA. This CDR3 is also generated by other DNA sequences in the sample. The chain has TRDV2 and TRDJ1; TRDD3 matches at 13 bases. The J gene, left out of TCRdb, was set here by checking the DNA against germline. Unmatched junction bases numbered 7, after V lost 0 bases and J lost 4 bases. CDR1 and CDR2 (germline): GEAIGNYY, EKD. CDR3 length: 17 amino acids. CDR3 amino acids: CACDTRRTGGYDDKLIF. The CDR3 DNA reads TGTGCCTGTGACACCAGACGTACTGGGGGATACGACGATAAACTCATCTTT.

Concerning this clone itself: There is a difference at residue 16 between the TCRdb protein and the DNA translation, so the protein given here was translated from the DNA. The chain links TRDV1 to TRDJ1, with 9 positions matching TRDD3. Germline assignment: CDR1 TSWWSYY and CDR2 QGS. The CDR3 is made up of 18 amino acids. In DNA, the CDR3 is TGTGCTCTTGGGGAAGAAGGGAACTGGGGGAGGTACACCGATAAACCCATCTTT. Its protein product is CALGEEGNWGRYTDKPIF.

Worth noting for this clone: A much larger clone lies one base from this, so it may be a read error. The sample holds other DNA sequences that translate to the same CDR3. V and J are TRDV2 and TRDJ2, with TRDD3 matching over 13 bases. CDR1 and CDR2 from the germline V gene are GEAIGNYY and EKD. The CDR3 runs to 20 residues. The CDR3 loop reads CACDTTFTGGYAGLTAQLFF. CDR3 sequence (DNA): TGCGCCTGTGACACGACGTTTACTGGGGGATACGCGGGCTTGACAGCACAACTCTTCTTT.

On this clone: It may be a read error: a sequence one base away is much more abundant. The CDR3 DNA is TGTGCCGGTGACCCCTTACAGGCCCGACAGATGTTTTTC. It encodes CAGDPLQARQMFF. The chain carries TRDV2 and TRDJ3; D gene unclear. No J gene was available from TCRdb, and it was assigned here by a germline match of the DNA. Germline loops: CDR1 GEAIGNYY, CDR2 EKD. The CDR3 extends over 13 amino acids.

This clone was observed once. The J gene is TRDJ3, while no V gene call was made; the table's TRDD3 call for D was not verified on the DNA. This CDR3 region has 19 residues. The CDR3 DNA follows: TGTGCCTGTGACGTCCTCCTGGGGGATCTTGACTGGGACACCCGACAGATGTTTTTC. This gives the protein CACDVLLGDLDWDTRQMFF.

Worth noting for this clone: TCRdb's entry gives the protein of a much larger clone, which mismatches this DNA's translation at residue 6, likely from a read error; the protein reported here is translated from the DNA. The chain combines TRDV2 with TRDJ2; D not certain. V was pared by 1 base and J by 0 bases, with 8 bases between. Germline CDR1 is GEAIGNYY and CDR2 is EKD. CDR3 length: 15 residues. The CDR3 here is CACDTPQSLTAQLFF. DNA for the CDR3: TGTGCCTGTGACACTCCTCAGTCTTTGACAGCACAACTCTTCTTT.

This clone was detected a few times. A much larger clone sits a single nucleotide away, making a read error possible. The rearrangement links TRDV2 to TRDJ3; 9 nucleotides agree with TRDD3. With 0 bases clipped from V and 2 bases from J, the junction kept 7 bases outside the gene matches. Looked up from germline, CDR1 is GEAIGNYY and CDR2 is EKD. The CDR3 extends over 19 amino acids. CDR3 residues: CACDTGGYTSPWDTRQMFF. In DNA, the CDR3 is TGTGCCTGTGACACCGGGGGATACACTAGCCCCTGGGACACCCGACAGATGTTTTTC.

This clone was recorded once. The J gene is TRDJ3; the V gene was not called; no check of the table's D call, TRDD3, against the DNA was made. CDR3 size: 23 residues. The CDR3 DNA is TGTGCCTGTGACATCGTCTACACCGGGGAGGGTCTGGATTCTGCCTGGGACACCCGACAGATGTTTTTC. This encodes CACDIVYTGEGLDSAWDTRQMFF.

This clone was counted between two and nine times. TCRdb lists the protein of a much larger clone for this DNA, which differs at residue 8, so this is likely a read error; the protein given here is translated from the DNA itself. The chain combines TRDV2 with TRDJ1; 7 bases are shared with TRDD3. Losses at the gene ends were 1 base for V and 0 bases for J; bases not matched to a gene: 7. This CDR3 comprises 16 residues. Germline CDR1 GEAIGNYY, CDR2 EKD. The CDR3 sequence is CACDTLGVSNTDKLIF. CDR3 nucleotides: TGTGCCTGTGACACGCTGGGGGTCAGTAACACCGATAAACTCATCTTT.

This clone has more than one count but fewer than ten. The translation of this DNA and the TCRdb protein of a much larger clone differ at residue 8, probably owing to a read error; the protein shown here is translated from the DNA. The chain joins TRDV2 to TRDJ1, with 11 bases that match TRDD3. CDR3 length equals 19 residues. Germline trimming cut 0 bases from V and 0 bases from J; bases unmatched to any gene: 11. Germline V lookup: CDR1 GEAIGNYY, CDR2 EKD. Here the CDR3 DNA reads TGTGCCTGTGACACCATACAGTGGGGGATACGCCGGTACACCGATAAACTCATCTTT. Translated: CACDTIQWGIRRYTDKLIF.

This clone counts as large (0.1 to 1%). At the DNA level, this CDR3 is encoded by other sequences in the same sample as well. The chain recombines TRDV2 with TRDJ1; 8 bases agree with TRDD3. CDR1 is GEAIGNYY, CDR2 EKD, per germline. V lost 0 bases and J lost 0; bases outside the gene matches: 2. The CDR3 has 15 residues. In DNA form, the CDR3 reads TGTGCCTGTGACACCGTTGGGGGATACACCGATAAACTCATCTTT. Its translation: CACDTVGGYTDKLIF.

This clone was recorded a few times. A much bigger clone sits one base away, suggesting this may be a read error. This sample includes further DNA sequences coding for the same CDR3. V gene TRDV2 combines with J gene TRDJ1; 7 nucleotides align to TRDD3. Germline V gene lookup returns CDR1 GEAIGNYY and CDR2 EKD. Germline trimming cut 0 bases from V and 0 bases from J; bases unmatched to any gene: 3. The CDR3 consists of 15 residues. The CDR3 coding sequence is TGTGCCTGTGACACCCTGGGGGCCAACACCGATAAACTCATCTTT. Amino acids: CACDTLGANTDKLIF.

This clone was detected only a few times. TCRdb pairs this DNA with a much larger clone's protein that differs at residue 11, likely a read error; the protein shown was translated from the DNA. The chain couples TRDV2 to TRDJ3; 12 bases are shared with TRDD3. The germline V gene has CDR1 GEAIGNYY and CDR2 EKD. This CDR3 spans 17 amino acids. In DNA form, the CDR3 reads TGTGCCTGTGACGTACTGGGGGATACCTGGGGCACCCGACAGATGTTTTTC. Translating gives CACDVLGDTWGTRQMFF.

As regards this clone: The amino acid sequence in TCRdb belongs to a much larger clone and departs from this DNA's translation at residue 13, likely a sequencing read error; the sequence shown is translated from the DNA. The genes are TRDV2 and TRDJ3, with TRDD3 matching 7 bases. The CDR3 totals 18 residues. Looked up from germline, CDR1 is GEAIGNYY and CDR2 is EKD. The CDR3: CACDRLGARSWDARQMFF. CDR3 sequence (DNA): TGTGCCTGTGACAGGCTGGGGGCCCGCTCCTGGGACGCCCGACAGATGTTTTTC.

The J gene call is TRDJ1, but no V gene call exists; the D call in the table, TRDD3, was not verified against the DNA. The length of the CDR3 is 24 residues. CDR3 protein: CALGELVFLRAVLGDTQQTDKLIF. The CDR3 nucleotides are TGTGCTCTTGGGGAACTAGTCTTCCTACGAGCCGTACTGGGGGATACGCAGCAAACCGATAAACTCATCTTT.

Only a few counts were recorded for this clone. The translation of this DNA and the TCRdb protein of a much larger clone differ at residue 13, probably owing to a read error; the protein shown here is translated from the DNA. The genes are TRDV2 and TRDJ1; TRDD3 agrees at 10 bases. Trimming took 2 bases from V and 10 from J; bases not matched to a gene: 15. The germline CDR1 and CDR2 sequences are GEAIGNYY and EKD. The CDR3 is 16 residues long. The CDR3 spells CACDSLGDIGENRLIF. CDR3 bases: TGTGCCTGTGACAGTCTGGGGGATATCGGGGAAAATAGACTCATCTTT.

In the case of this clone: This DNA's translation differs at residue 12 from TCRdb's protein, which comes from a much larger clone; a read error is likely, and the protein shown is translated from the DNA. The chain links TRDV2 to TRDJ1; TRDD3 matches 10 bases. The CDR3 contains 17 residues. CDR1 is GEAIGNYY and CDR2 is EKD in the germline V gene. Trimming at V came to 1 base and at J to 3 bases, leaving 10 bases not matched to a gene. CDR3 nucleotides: TGTGCCTGTGACACGCTTTCTCTGGGGGATAACGCCGATAAACTCATCTTT. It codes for CACDTLSLGDNADKLIF.

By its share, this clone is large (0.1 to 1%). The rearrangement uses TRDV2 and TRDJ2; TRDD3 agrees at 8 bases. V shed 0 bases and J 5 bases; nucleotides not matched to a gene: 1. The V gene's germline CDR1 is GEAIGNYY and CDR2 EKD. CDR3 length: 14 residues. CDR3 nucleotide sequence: TGTGCCTGTGACACCGTGGGGGATACAGCACAACTCTTCTTT. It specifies CACDTVGDTAQLFF.